This T cell receptor (beta chain) comes out of a study of T cell changes during pregnancy in multiple sclerosis. This CDR3 is 14 amino acids long. Looked up from germline, CDR1 is SGHTA and CDR2 is FQGNSA. V was shortened by 2 bases and J by 2 bases, with 9 bases between the two germline ends. Assay: immunoSEQ multiplex PCR; the TCRdb copy retains only in-frame clones and omits some. The sample has tens of thousands of clones; roughly 92% are singletons. A single count supports this clone. Here the sequenced sample was peripheral blood, taken in the second trimester of pregnancy. The sequence was collected from a female donor with multiple sclerosis, enrolled in a pregnancy study. The V and J genes are TRBV7-2 and TRBJ2-5; D gene uncertain. CDR3 DNA: TGTGCCAGCAGCTTACCGCGGAAACAAGAGACCCAGTACTTC. Translated: CASSLPRKQETQYF.